The present entry profiles one T cell receptor beta chain with its context. This entry comes from a study of blood T cell repertoires in COVID-19. Study details: Collection of acute and convalescent COVID-19 samples took place in the United States, Italy and Spain.

V was trimmed by 6 bases and J by 0 bases, leaving 14 bases between them. The germline V gene has CDR1 MNHEY and CDR2 SMNVEV (reference sequence). CDR3 length equals 16 residues. The repertoire was sequenced with immunoSEQ multiplex PCR; TCRdb's copy has only in-frame clones and lacks some. The sample holds tens of thousands of clones, 80% to 85% seen once. This TCR came from a man of 80 years or more with COVID-19, enrolled during active disease. The rearrangement uses TRBV27 and TRBJ1-4; TRBD1 is a possible D gene (5 bases). Material: peripheral blood. The CDR3 is CASSHWGVTTNEKLFF. DNA for the CDR3: TGTGCCAGCAGCCATTGGGGCGTTACAACTAATGAAAAACTGTTTTTT.